This entry describes one T cell receptor (beta chain). As yet, its antigen is unknown. Libraries were prepared by immunoSEQ multiplex PCR; TCRdb keeps only in-frame clonotypes and omits some of them. The sample lists about 14,000 clones, around four fifths occurring once. This sample stems from a study of T cells in tumors after PD-1 blockade. Input was roughly 600 ng to 6,004 ng of genomic DNA from tumor or blood. The V gene end was trimmed by 3 bases and the J gene end by 4 bases; junction bases not matched to a gene: 0. The CDR3 runs 12 residues. The germline V gene has CDR1 SQVTM and CDR2 ANQGSEA. Overall study findings and caveats: Peripheral recruitment is suggested, as some novel exhausted tumor clones were in pre-treatment blood.

This material consisted of PBMCs, taken after anti-PD-1 treatment. The clonotype originates from a human donor with basal cell carcinoma. This chain links TRBV29-1 with TRBJ2-3, with TRBD2 matching 8 bases. The CDR3 DNA reads as TGCAGCGTTGAGGGACTAGCAGATACGCAGTATTTT. Amino acid sequence: CSVEGLADTQYF.